The 22 T cell receptor beta chains given below trace back to one sample, sequenced in a study of blood T cells in healthy people across ages. A sample-barcoded 5' primer and a J-beta primer mix were used in a second PCR of roughly 7 to 11 cycles. TCRdb itself ran the 5' RACE reads through MiXCR, one entry per CDR3 protein. The sample holds roughly 1,500,000 distinct CDR3 sequences, roughly 45% seen once. The sequenced sample was blood. The receptors were sampled from a woman between 18 and 29 years old in good health.

This clonotype was found a few times. The V call is TRBV28, the J call TRBJ2-7; D is possibly TRBD1 (6 bases). CDR3 length: 15 residues. In germline, CDR1 is MDHEN, CDR2 SYDVKM. Trimming removed 3 bases from V and 3 bases from J, with 15 bases in between. The CDR3 DNA reads TGTGCCAGCAGTTTTACGACAGGACCGGACTACGAGCAGTACTTC. Protein product: CASSFTTGPDYEQYF. The whole variable domain, remainder taken from reference TRBV28 and TRBJ2-7, is DVKVTQSSRYLVKRTGEKVFLECVQDMDHENMFWYRQDPGLGLRLIYFSYDVKMKEKGDIPEGYSVSREKKERFSLILESASTNQTSMYLCASSFTTGPDYEQYFGPGTRLTVT.

The chain joins TRBV30 to TRBJ2-2; perhaps TRBD2 as D (5 bases). V dropped 5 bases and J dropped 2 bases, with 18 bases sitting between them. The germline CDR1 and CDR2 sequences are GTSNPN and SVGIG (reference sequence). This CDR3 has 16 amino acids. In DNA, the CDR3 is TGTGCCTGGTGTCGGGATGCCGGGTCCAACACCGGGGAGCTGTTTTTT. Translating gives CAWCRDAGSNTGELFF.

This chain connects TRBV20-1 to TRBJ2-2; the D gene could be TRBD1 or TRBD2 (6 bases each). The CDR3 is 14 amino acids. Trimming took off 1 base at V and 5 bases at J, with 11 bases between the two ends. Germline CDR1 is DFQATT and CDR2 is SNEGSKA (reference sequence). CDR3: CSARGGASTGELFF. The CDR3 DNA is TGCAGTGCTAGAGGGGGGGCCAGTACCGGGGAGCTGTTTTTT.

This clonotype came up a few times. The rearrangement uses TRBV20-1 and TRBJ1-1, with 7 bases that match TRBD1. CDR3 length equals 15 residues. CDR1 DFQATT and CDR2 SNEGSKA come from the germline V gene (reference sequence). The V and J ends lost 1 base and 2 bases, in that order; junction bases with no gene match: 7. CDR3 DNA sequence: TGCAGTGCTAGAGGGCAGGGGGACTACAACACTGAAGCTTTCTTT. Translated: CSARGQGDYNTEAFF.

The chain employs TRBV24-1 and TRBJ2-3; 7 nucleotides align to TRBD2. The CDR3 loop spans 17 amino acids. Trimming cost V 4 bases and J 2 bases; bases outside gene matches: 11. Germline CDR1 and CDR2: KGHDR and SFDVKD. CDR3 in DNA: TGTGCCACCAGTGACCCCGTGGGGGGGAAGGACACAGATACGCAGTATTTT. Amino acid sequence: CATSDPVGGKDTDTQYF.

The rearrangement joins TRBV5-1 to TRBJ2-5; 8 nucleotides match TRBD1. The end of the DNA fits TRBJ2-7 better, so the J call may be wrong. The germline gives CDR1 SGHRS, CDR2 YFSETQ. This CDR3 is built from 16 residues. The CDR3 loop reads CASSLRLAGGGDEQYF. For the CDR3, the DNA is TGCGCCAGCAGCTTGCGCCTGGCAGGGGGCGGCGACGAGCAGTACTTC.

This chain joins TRBV20-1 and TRBJ1-1; D unclear. V lost 6 bases and J lost 5, with 10 bases in between. The germline V gene has CDR1 DFQATT and CDR2 SNEGSKA (reference sequence). The CDR3 spans 11 residues. CDR3 DNA: TGCAGTGCGACTACATCGACTGAAGCTTTCTTT. Its protein is CSATTSTEAFF.

This clonotype was detected only a few times. The genes are TRBV12-3 or TRBV12-4 and TRBJ2-6; maybe TRBD1 (5 bases). The CDR3 covers 15 residues. V was pared by 7 bases and J by 1 base, with 11 bases between. The DNA for the CDR3 is TGTGCCAGCATAACAGGTTCGTCTGGGGCCAACGTCCTGACTTTC. Encoded protein: CASITGSSGANVLTF.

The J gene is TRBJ1-1, the V gene TRBV5-6; 7 positions agree with TRBD1. V lost 4 bases to trimming and J lost 10 bases; unmatched junction nucleotides: 10. Germline assignment: CDR1 SGHDT and CDR2 YYEEEE. CDR3 length: 13 amino acids. The CDR3 DNA reads TGTGCCAGCAGCACCGGGACAGCGAGGGGAGCTTTCTTT. Translated: CASSTGTARGAFF. The complete variable domain, with remaining parts taken from reference TRBV5-6 and TRBJ1-1, reads DAGVTQSPTHLIKTRGQQVTLRCSPKSGHDTVSWYQQALGQGPQFIFQYYEEEERQRGNFPDRFSGHQFPNYSSELNVNALLLGDSALYLCASSTGTARGAFFGQGTRLTVV.

V gene TRBV2 combines with J gene TRBJ2-5; TRBD1 agrees at 9 bases. The germline gives CDR1 SNHLY, CDR2 FYNNEI. Trimming took 9 bases from V and 11 from J; bases not matched to a gene: 10. CDR3 length equals 12 residues. The CDR3 sequence is CARDRGRNEQYF. The CDR3 nucleotides read TGTGCCAGGGACAGGGGAAGAAATGAGCAGTACTTC.

The rearrangement links TRBV9 to TRBJ2-3; the D gene is possibly TRBD2 (5 bases). The V and J ends lost 3 bases and 0 bases respectively, with 11 bases between them. The CDR3 runs to 15 residues. Per germline, CDR1 SGDLS and CDR2 YYNGEE. CDR3 region: CASSGSSRSTDTQYF. In DNA form, the CDR3 reads TGTGCCAGCAGCGGTTCTAGCAGAAGCACAGATACGCAGTATTTT. Variable domain in full (rest from reference TRBV9 and TRBJ2-3): DSGVTQTPKHLITATGQRVTLRCSPRSGDLSVYWYQQSLDQGLQFLIQYYNGEERAKGNILERFSAQQFPDLHSELNLSSLELGDSALYFCASSGSSRSTDTQYFGPGTRLTVL.

This clonotype showed up just a few times. The gene calls are TRBV12-3 or TRBV12-4 and TRBJ1-2, with D tentatively TRBD1 (6 bases). CDR3 length: 16 amino acids. The V end lost 5 bases, the J end lost 0 bases, and 16 bases lay between the germline ends. This CDR3 is CASSPRDTGSNYGYTF. Written as DNA, the CDR3 is TGTGCCAGCAGTCCCCGGGACACGGGATCTAACTATGGCTACACCTTC.

The rearrangement uses TRBV7-9 and TRBJ2-1, with 9 bases matching TRBD2. The last part of the DNA fits TRBJ2-7 better; the J call may be wrong. The V gene's germline CDR1 is SEHNR and CDR2 FQNEAQ (reference sequence). CDR3 length: 18 residues. The CDR3 loop is CASSFPRGRASGYNEQYF. The CDR3 DNA reads as TGTGCCAGCAGCTTTCCTCGCGGGAGGGCCTCTGGCTACAATGAGCAGTACTTC.

Concerning this clonotype itself: One end of the junction does not line up with germline, which may come from a read error. The chain employs TRBV6-2 or TRBV6-3 and TRBJ2-7; no reliable D call. Per the germline V gene, CDR1 is MNHEY and CDR2 is SVGEGT. There are 12 residues in the CDR3. CDR3 protein: CTSSHSRDEQYF. DNA for the CDR3: TGTACCAGCAGCCATTCTAGGGACGAGCAGTACTTC.

CDR3 sequence (DNA): TGCGCCAGCAGCCAGAGAGGGATAAGTGGCTACACCTTC. Translated: CASSQRGISGYTF. The chain uses TRBV4-1 and TRBJ1-2; no clear D. The germline V and J ends were trimmed by 3 bases and 7 bases, with 12 bases remaining between them. Germline V CDR1 and CDR2: MGHRA, YSYEKL. CDR3 length: 13 amino acids.

J is TRBJ2-3 and V is TRBV4-1; 12 positions agree with TRBD2. Germline CDR1 MGHRA, CDR2 YSYEKL. The CDR3 covers 16 residues. V trimming: 5 bases; J trimming: 2 bases; junction bases outside the gene matches: 5. CDR3 sequence reads: CASSALAGGFTDTQYF. The DNA of the CDR3 is TGCGCCAGCAGCGCCCTAGCGGGAGGGTTCACAGATACGCAGTATTTT.

V is TRBV6-4 and J is TRBJ2-1; D may be TRBD1 (6 bases). Trimming removed 6 bases from V and 6 bases from J, with 18 bases in between. There are 15 residues in the CDR3. Germline V gives CDR1 MRHNA, CDR2 SNTAGT. Written as DNA, the CDR3 is TGTGCCAGCAGAGGGGCAGGGGTTGGGTCCAATGAGCAGTTCTTC. Amino acid sequence: CASRGAGVGSNEQFF.

The chain uses TRBV5-1 and TRBJ1-2, with D possibly being TRBD1 (5 bases). Trimming removed 5 bases from V and 4 bases from J, with 15 bases in between. Germline V gene data show CDR1 as SGHRS and CDR2 as YFSETQ. The CDR3 runs to 14 residues. The CDR3 region is CASSGGWGVYGYTF. The CDR3 bases are TGCGCCAGCAGTGGGGGTTGGGGCGTCTATGGCTACACCTTC.

V gene TRBV15 combines with J gene TRBJ2-4, with a tentative D call TRBD2 (7 bases). This CDR3 region has 15 residues. Germline V gene sequence: CDR1 LNHNV, CDR2 YYDKDF (reference sequence). V dropped 5 bases and J dropped 12 bases, with 23 bases sitting between them. The CDR3, as DNA: TGTGCCACCAGCCCCTCATCAGGAGGGAGGGACACTCAGTACTTC. Translated: CATSPSSGGRDTQYF.

The chain couples TRBV27 to TRBJ2-6; D might be TRBD2 (5 bases). The CDR3 covers 15 residues. V lost 6 bases to trimming and J lost 2 bases, with 11 bases between them. CDR1 and CDR2 (germline): MNHEY, SMNVEV (reference sequence). CDR3 loop: CASRDGVTGANVLTF. CDR3 sequence (DNA): TGTGCCAGCAGAGACGGGGTCACTGGGGCCAACGTCCTGACTTTC.

The rearrangement links TRBV20-1 to TRBJ2-1; TRBD2 matches at 11 bases. The CDR3 covers 14 residues. Looked up from germline, CDR1 is DFQATT and CDR2 is SNEGSKA (reference sequence). After removal of 6 bases from V and 12 bases from J, the junction contained 13 bases not matched to a gene. The CDR3 sequence is CSAELAGATDTQFF. Written as DNA, the CDR3 is TGCAGTGCAGAACTAGCGGGGGCCACAGATACGCAGTTCTTC.

This clonotype was seen once. V gene TRBV7-9 combines with J gene TRBJ2-1, with no clear D. Trimming shortened V by 1 base and J by 0 bases, and 13 bases separated the two germline ends. Germline CDR1 SEHNR, CDR2 FQNEAQ (reference sequence). The CDR3 length is 17 residues. CDR3 region: CASSLVTTASSYNEQFF. The CDR3 bases are TGTGCCAGCAGCTTAGTGACGACGGCCAGCTCCTACAATGAGCAGTTCTTC.